The 7 T cell receptor beta chains below were found in one sample sequenced in a study of T and B cells in COVID-19 patients. From blood, roughly 250-500 ng of genomic DNA served as TRB template. TRB rearrangements were amplified by multiplex PCR with BIOMED2 TRB-A/B primers. TCRdb passed the multiplex PCR reads through MiXCR, listing each CDR3 protein once. The profile shows 15,000 to 20,000 distinct CDR3 sequences, 36% of them singletons. The sample consisted of blood. These receptors all come from a human donor with active COVID-19.

In its sample, this clonotype is medium-sized. V gene TRBV19 combines with J gene TRBJ2-3, with 13 bases fitting TRBD2. The germline gives CDR1 LNHDA, CDR2 SQIVND (reference sequence). The junction had 12 bases not matched to a gene; V was cut back by 7 bases and J by 2 bases. This CDR3 has 18 residues. The CDR3 protein is CASKRGSTSGGTTDTQYF. For the CDR3, the DNA is TGTGCCAGTAAACGCGGATCGACTAGCGGGGGGACCACAGATACGCAGTATTTT.

This clonotype showed up just once. The chain joins TRBV10-1 to TRBJ1-5; no definite D call. The germline V gene has CDR1 WNHNN and CDR2 SYGVQD (reference sequence). V lost 7 bases and J lost 1, with 11 bases in between. The CDR3 runs 14 residues. The CDR3 region has the DNA TGCGCCAGCATGGAGGGAAGAAGCAATCAGCCCCAGCATTTT. It specifies CASMEGRSNQPQHF.

CDR3 sequence (DNA): TGTGCCACCAGTGATTCTCGGGGGTGGGGGGAAAAACTGTTTTTT. This translates into CATSDSRGWGEKLFF. This chain connects TRBV24-1 to TRBJ1-4; tentatively, D is TRBD1 (5 bases). Germline V gene lookup returns CDR1 KGHDR and CDR2 SFDVKD. There are 15 residues in the CDR3. V was pared by 2 bases and J by 8 bases, with 14 bases between.

This clonotype was detected only a few times. The chain joins TRBV6-1 to TRBJ2-7; D call uncertain. This CDR3 is 14 amino acids long. V was clipped by 6 bases and J by 6 bases, with 18 bases between them. From germline, CDR1 is MNHNS and CDR2 SASEGT. CDR3 coding DNA: TGTGCCAGCAGGGAGCTGACCGGAGTAGGCGAGCAGTACGTC. This codes for CASRELTGVGEQYV.

J is TRBJ2-3 and V is TRBV7-2; 10 nucleotides align to TRBD2. The CDR3 covers 18 residues. Germline CDR1 SGHTA, CDR2 FQGNSA. The V and J ends lost 5 bases and 6 bases, in that order; junction bases with no gene match: 17. CDR3 coding DNA: TGTGCCAGCAGCCCGATTGGGTATACTAGCGGGGTAGCCGATACGCAGTATTTT. This gives the protein CASSPIGYTSGVADTQYF. Variable domain in full (rest from reference TRBV7-2 and TRBJ2-3): GAGVSQSPSNKVTEKGKDVELRCDPISGHTALYWYRQSLGQGLEFLIYFQGNSAPDKSGLPSDRFSAERTGGSVSTLTIQRTQQEDSAVYLCASSPIGYTSGVADTQYFGPGTRLTVL.

Within the sample, this clonotype is medium-sized. This chain connects TRBV29-1 to TRBJ2-5, with D possibly TRBD2 on 5 matching bases. The CDR3 length is 13 residues. Trimming removed 3 bases at V and 5 bases at J, with 13 bases between. Germline V CDR1 and CDR2: SQVTM, ANQGSEA. Written as DNA, the CDR3 is TGCAGCGTTGACGGAGGACTGAAGGAGACCCAGTACTTC. Its translation is CSVDGGLKETQYF. The full variable domain, with the rest looked up from reference TRBV29-1 and TRBJ2-5, is SAVISQKPSRDICQRGTSLTIQCQVDSQVTMMFWYRQQPGQSLTLIATANQGSEATYESGFVIDKFPISRPNLTFSTLTVSNMSPEDSSIYLCSVDGGLKETQYFGPGTRLLVL.

The J gene is TRBJ1-2, the V gene TRBV5-5, with D unresolved. Germline V gene lookup returns CDR1 SGHKS and CDR2 YYEKEE (reference sequence). The length of the CDR3 is 12 residues. The V end was cut by 2 bases, the J end by 4 bases, with 6 bases between. The CDR3 loop reads CASSFETYGYTF. The CDR3 DNA follows: TGTGCCAGCAGCTTTGAGACCTATGGCTACACCTTC.